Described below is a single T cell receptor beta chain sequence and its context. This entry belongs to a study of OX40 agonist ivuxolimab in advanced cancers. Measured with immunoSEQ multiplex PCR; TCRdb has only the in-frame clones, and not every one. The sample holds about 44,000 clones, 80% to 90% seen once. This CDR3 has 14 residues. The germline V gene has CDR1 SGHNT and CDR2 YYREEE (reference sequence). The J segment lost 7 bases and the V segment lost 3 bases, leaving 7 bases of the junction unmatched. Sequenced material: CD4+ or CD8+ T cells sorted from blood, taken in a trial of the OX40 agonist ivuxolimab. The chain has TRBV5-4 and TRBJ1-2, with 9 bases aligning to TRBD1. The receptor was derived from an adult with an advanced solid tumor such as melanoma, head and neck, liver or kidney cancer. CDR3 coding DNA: TGTGCCAGCAGCTACAGGGGGCTGATTCGTGGCTACACCTTC. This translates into CASSYRGLIRGYTF.